This T cell receptor (beta chain) was found in a study of T cells in Graves' hyperthyroidism and ophthalmopathy. On the study more broadly: Peripheral blood was acquired at first diagnosis, ahead of any therapy whatsoever.

The CDR3 runs 14 residues. Germline CDR1 SGHNT, CDR2 YENEEA. V shed 3 bases and J shed 2 bases, with 9 bases lying between them. Amplification of TCR beta CDR3 regions used RNA as the template. HTBI primers were used for first-round RT-PCR of the TCR CDR3. TCRdb independently ran MiXCR on the multiplex PCR reads; one entry per CDR3 protein. In the table there are around 250,000 distinct CDR3 sequences, more than 12% of which are singletons. This clonotype was seen ten or more times. The sample consisted of blood. This chain connects TRBV11-3 to TRBJ2-3, with a tentative D call TRBD2 (6 bases). This TCR derives from a woman aged 40 to 49 with Graves' hyperthyroidism that later progressed to Graves' ophthalmopathy. The CDR3 here is CASSFTGATDTQYF. As DNA, the CDR3 is TGTGCCAGCAGCTTTACGGGAGCCACAGATACGCAGTATTTT.